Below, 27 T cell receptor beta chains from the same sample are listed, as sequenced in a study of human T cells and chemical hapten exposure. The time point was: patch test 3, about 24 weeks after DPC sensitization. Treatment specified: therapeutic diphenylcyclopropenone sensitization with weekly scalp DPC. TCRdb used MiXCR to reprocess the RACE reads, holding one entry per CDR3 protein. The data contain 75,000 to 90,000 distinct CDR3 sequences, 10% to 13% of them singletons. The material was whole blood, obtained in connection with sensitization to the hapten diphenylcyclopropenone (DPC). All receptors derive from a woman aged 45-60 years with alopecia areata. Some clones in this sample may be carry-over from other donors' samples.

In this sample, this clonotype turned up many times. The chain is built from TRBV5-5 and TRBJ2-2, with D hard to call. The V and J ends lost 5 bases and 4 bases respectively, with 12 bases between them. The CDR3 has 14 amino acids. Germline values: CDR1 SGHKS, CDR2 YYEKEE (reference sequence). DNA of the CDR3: TGTGCCAGCAGACATAGGACGGGCACCGGGGAGCTGTTTTTT. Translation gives CASRHRTGTGELFF.

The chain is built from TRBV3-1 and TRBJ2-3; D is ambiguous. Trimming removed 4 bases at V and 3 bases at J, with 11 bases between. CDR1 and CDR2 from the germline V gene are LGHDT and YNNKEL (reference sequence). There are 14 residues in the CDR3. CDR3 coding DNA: TGTGCCAGCAGCCCGGGCCCTAGAACAGATACGCAGTATTTT. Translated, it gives CASSPGPRTDTQYF.

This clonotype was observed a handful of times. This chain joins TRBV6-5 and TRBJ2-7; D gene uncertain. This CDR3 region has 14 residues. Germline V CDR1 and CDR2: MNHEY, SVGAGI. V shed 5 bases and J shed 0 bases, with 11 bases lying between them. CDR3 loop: CASSPVASSYEQYF. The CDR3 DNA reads TGTGCCAGCAGTCCCGTCGCAAGCTCCTACGAGCAGTACTTC.

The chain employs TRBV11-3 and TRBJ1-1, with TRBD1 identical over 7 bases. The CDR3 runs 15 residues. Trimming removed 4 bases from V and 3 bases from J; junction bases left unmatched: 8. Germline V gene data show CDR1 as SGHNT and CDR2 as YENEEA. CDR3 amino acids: CASSSGRQGDTEAFF. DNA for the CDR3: TGTGCCAGCAGCTCGGGCCGGCAGGGGGACACTGAAGCTTTCTTT.

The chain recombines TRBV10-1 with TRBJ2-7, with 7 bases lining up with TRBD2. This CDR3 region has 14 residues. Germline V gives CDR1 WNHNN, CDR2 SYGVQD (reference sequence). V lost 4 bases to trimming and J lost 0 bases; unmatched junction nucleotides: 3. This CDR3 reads CASSVRDYSYEQYF. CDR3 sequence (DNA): TGCGCCAGCAGTGTCAGGGACTACTCCTACGAGCAGTACTTC.

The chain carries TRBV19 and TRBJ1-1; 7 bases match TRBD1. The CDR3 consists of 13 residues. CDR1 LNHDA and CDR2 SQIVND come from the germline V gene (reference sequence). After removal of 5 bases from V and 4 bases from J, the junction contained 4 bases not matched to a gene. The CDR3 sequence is CASSWDSPTEAFF. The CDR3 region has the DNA TGTGCCAGTAGTTGGGACAGTCCCACTGAAGCTTTCTTT.

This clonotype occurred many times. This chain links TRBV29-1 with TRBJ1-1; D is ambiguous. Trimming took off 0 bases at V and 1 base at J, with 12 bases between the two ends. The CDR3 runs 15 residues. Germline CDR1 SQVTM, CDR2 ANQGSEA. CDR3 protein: CSVEDRLPANTEAFF. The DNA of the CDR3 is TGCAGCGTTGAAGACCGACTGCCAGCGAACACTGAAGCTTTCTTT.

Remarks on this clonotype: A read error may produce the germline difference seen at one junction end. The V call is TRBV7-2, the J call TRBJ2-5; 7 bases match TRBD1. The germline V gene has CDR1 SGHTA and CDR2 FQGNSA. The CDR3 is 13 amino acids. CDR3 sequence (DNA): TGTGTCAGCAGCCGGGACAGTCAAGAGACCCAGTACTTC. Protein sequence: CVSSRDSQETQYF. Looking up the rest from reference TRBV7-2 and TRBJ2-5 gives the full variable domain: GAGVSQSPSNKVTEKGKDVELRCDPISGHTALYWYRQSLGQGLEFLIYFQGNSAPDKSGLPSDRFSAERTGGSVSTLTIQRTQQEDSAVYLCVSSRDSQETQYFGPGTRLLVL.

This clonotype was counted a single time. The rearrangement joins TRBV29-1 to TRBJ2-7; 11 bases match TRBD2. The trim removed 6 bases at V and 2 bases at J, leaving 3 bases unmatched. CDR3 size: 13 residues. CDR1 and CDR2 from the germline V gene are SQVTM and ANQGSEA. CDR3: CSVTSGNTYEQYF. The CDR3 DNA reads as TGCAGCGTGACTAGCGGGAATACCTACGAGCAGTACTTC.

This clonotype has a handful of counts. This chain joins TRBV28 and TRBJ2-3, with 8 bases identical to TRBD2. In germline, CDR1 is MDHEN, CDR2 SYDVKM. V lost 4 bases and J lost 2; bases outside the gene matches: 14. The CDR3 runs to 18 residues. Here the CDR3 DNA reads TGTGCCAGCAGTTCCCCCCTGGGAGCGGGAGACTCCACAGATACGCAGTATTTT. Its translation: CASSSPLGAGDSTDTQYF.

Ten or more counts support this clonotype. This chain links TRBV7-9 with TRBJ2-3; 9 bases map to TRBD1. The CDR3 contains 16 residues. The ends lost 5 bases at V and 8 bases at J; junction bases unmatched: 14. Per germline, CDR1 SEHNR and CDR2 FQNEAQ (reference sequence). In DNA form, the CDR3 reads TGTGCCAGCAGCCCGATCGCCGGGACAGGGCAGGGTACGCAGTATTTT. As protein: CASSPIAGTGQGTQYF.

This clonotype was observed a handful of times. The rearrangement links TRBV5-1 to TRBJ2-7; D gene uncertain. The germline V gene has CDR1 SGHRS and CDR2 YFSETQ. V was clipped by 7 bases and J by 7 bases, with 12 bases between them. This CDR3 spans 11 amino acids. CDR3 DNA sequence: TGCGCCAGCGGAGAAGTGGGGGAGCAGTACTTC. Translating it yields CASGEVGEQYF.

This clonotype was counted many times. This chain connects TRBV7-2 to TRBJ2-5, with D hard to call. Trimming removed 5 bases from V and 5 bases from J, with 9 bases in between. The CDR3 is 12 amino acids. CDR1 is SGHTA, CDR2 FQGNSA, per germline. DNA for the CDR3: TGTGCCAGCAGCCTAGGTTGGGAGACCCAGTACTTC. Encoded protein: CASSLGWETQYF.

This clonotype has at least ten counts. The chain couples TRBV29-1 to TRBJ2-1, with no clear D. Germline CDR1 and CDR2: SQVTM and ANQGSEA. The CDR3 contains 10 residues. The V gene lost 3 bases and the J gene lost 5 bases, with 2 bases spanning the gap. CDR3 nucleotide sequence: TGCAGCGTTGACCACAATGAGCAGTTCTTC. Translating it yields CSVDHNEQFF.

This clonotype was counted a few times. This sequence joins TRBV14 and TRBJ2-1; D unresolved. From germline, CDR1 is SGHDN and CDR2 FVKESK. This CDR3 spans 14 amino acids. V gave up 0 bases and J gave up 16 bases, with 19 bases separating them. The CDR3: CASSQDLRAVTAFF. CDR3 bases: TGTGCCAGCAGCCAAGATTTGCGCGCGGTCACCGCTTTCTTC.

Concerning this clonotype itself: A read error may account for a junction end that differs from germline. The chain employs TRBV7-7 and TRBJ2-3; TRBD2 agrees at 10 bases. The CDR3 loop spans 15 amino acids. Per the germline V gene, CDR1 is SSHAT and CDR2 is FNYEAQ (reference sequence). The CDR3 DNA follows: TGTGCTAGCAGCCGGGGGACTAGCGTCACAGATACACAGTATTTT. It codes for CASSRGTSVTDTQYF.

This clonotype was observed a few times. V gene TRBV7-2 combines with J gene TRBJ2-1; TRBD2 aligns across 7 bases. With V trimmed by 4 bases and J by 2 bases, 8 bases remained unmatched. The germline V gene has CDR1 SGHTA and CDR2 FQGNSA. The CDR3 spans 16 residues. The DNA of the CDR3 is TGTGCCAGCAGCTCACAGGCGGGAGTAGCCTACAATGAGCAGTTCTTC. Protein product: CASSSQAGVAYNEQFF.

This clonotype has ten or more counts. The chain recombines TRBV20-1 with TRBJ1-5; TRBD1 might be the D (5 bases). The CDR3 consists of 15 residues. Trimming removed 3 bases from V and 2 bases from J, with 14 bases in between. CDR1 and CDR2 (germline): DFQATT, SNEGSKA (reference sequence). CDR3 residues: CSASKLGTGNQPQHF. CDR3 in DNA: TGCAGTGCTAGTAAGCTTGGGACTGGCAATCAGCCCCAGCATTTT.

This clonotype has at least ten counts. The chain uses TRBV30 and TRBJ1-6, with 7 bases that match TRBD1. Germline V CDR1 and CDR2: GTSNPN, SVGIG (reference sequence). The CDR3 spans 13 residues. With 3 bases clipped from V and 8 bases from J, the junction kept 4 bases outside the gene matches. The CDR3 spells CAWRQGIDSPLHF. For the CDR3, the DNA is TGTGCCTGGAGACAGGGGATCGATTCACCCCTCCACTTT. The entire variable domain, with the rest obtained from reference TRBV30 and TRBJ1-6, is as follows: SQTIHQWPATLVQPVGSPLSLECTVEGTSNPNLYWYRQAAGRGLQLLFYSVGIGQISSEVPQNLSASRPQDRQFILSSKKLLLSDSGFYLCAWRQGIDSPLHFGNGTRLTVT.

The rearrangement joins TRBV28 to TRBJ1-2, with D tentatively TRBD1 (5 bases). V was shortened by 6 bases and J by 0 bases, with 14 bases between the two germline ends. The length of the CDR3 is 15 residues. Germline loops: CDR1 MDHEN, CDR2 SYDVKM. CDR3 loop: CASSPGPTANYGYTF. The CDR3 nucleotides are TGTGCCAGCAGCCCGGGACCGACAGCTAACTATGGCTACACCTTC.

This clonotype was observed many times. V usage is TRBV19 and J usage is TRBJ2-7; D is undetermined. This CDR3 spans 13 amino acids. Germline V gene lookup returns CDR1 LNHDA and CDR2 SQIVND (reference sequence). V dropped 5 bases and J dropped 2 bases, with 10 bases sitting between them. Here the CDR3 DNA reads TGTGCCAGTAGTGTAGGCGGCCCCTACGAGCAGTACTTC. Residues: CASSVGGPYEQYF.

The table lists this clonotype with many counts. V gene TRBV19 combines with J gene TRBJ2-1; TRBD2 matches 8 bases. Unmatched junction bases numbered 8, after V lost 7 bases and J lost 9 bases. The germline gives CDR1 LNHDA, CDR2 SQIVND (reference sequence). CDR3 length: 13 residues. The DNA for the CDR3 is TGTGCCAGTAAACTAGCGGAGGGGGTTGAGCAGTTCTTC. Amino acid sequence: CASKLAEGVEQFF. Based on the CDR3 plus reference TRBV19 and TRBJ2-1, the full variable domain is DGGITQSPKYLFRKEGQNVTLSCEQNLNHDAMYWYRQDPGQGLRLIYYSQIVNDFQKGDIAEGYSVSREKKESFPLTVTSAQKNPTAFYLCASKLAEGVEQFFGPGTRLTVL.

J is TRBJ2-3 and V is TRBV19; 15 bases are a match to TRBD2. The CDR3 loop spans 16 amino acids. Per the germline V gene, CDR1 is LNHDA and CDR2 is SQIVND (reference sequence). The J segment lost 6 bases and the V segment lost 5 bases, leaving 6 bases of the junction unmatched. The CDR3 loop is CASSPRTSGRGDTQYF. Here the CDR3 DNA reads TGTGCCAGTAGTCCTAGGACTAGCGGGAGGGGCGATACGCAGTATTTT. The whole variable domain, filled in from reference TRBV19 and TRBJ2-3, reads DGGITQSPKYLFRKEGQNVTLSCEQNLNHDAMYWYRQDPGQGLRLIYYSQIVNDFQKGDIAEGYSVSREKKESFPLTVTSAQKNPTAFYLCASSPRTSGRGDTQYFGPGTRLTVL.

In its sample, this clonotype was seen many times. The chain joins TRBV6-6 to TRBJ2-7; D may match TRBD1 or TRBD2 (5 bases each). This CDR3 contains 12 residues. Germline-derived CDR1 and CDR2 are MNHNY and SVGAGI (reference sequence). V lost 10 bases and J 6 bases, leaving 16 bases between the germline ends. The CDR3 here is CATFSGAGEQYF. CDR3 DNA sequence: TGTGCCACCTTCTCCGGGGCCGGCGAGCAGTACTTC.

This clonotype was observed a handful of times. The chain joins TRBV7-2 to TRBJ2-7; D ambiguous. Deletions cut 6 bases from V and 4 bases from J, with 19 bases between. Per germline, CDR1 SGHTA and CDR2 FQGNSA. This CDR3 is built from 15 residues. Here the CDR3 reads CASRPGGTQPYEQYF. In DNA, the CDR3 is TGTGCCAGCAGGCCCGGCGGCACTCAACCTTACGAGCAGTACTTC.

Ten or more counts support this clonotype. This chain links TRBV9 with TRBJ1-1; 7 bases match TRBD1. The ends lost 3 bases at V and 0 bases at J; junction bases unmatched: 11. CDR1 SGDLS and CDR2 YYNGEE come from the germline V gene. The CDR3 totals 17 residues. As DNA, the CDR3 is TGTGCCAGCAGCGGCCGAGACTACGGACAGGTGAACACTGAAGCTTTCTTT. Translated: CASSGRDYGQVNTEAFF.

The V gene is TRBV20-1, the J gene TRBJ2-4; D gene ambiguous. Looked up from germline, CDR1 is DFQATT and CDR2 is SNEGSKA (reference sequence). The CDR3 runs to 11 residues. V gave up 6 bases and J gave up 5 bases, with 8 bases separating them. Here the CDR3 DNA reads TGCAGTGCAGGACCCCAAAACATTCAGTACTTC. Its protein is CSAGPQNIQYF.